Ten or more counts support the clone carrying this T cell receptor beta chain. Its specificity is not known. A second PCR, run for 7 to 11 cycles, used a sample-barcoded 5' primer plus a J-beta primer mix. One entry per CDR3 protein, called by TCRdb with MiXCR from the 5' RACE reads. In the table there are over a million distinct CDR3 sequences, about 43% of which are singletons. Germline values: CDR1 DFQATT, CDR2 SNEGSKA (reference sequence). With 0 bases removed from V and 0 bases from J, the gap between germline ends came to 4 bases. The CDR3 length is 13 residues. The data belong to a study of blood T cells in healthy people across ages. The study's findings and limits: CMV infection status of these donors was not known. Per-million-T-cell TCR beta diversity fell roughly linearly with age.

The origin of this receptor is a woman aged 18-29 years in good health. The sequenced sample was blood. The chain is built from TRBV20-1 and TRBJ2-3; no definite D call. This chain's CDR3 is CSARDRSTDTQYF. CDR3 bases: TGCAGTGCTAGAGATCGCAGCACAGATACGCAGTATTTT.